The sequence of this TCR beta chain was determined in a study of cytomegalovirus exposure and HLA in healthy donors. Sequencing used immunoSEQ multiplex PCR; TCRdb keeps in-frame clones, though not all of them. The table lists about 280,000 clones, roughly 90% of them singletons. Broader study findings: Three CMV-associated chains proved CMV antigen-specific in vitro. According to the study, 160 or so TCR beta chains were cytomegalovirus-associated.

The CDR3 is 17 residues long. V shed 1 base and J shed 0 bases, with 15 bases lying between them. Germline values: CDR1 LNHNV, CDR2 YYDKDF (reference sequence). Worth noting for this clone: Its specificity is unknown.

The material sequenced was PBMCs. V usage is TRBV15 and J usage is TRBJ1-1, with D hard to call. The clonotype originates from a woman younger than 35 in good health and CMV-seronegative. The CDR3 DNA reads as TGTGCCACCAGCAGAGTCGGGTTTTCCGGGGTGAACACTGAAGCTTTCTTT. Translated, it gives CATSRVGFSGVNTEAFF. Full variable domain (remainder filled in from reference TRBV15 and TRBJ1-1): DAMVIQNPRYQVTQFGKPVTLSCSQTLNHNVMYWYQQKSSQAPKLLFHYYDKDFNNEADTPDNFQSRRPNTSFCFLDIRSPGLGDTAMYLCATSRVGFSGVNTEAFFGQGTRLTVV.